Shown below are 16 T cell receptor beta chains from a single sample sequenced in a study of blood T cell repertoires in COVID-19. The protocol was immunoSEQ multiplex PCR, while the TCRdb copy is restricted to in-frame clones and leaves out a portion. The sample gives tens of thousands of clones, about 88% of which show up once; around 1.3% is in the top ten. Sequencing was done on a sample of peripheral blood. These receptors all stem from a human donor in a cohort sampled during active COVID-19.

The rearrangement uses TRBV11-3 and TRBJ2-1, with D possibly matching TRBD2 (7 bases). Germline CDR1 and CDR2: SGHNT and YENEEA. This CDR3 comprises 15 residues. Trimming left V 3 bases short and J 3 bases short, with 12 bases between. The chain's CDR3 is CASSLPGGSYNEQFF. The CDR3 region has the DNA TGTGCCAGCAGCTTGCCGGGGGGCAGCTACAATGAGCAGTTCTTC.

This chain links TRBV6-1 with TRBJ2-7; no clear D gene. Trimming stripped 7 bases from V and 2 bases from J, with 18 bases between. The CDR3 length is 15 residues. CDR1 and CDR2 (germline): MNHNS, SASEGT. CDR3 in DNA: TGTGCCAGCACCTCCCGTCTATTTGCCGCCTACGAGCAGTACTTC. This codes for CASTSRLFAAYEQYF.

J is TRBJ2-7 and V is TRBV11-2; 14 bases are shared with TRBD2. Germline CDR1 and CDR2: SGHAT and FQNNGV. This CDR3 is built from 17 residues. Trimming removed 1 base from V and 5 bases from J; junction bases left unmatched: 7. The CDR3 DNA is TGTGCCAGCAGCTTAGGTGGGACTAGCGGGAGCGTGAACGAGCAGTACTTC. Translation: CASSLGGTSGSVNEQYF.

This clone was seen ten or more times. This chain joins TRBV11-2 and TRBJ2-2; 9 nucleotides agree with TRBD1. This CDR3 is built from 15 residues. CDR1 is SGHAT and CDR2 is FQNNGV in the germline V gene. Trimming cost V 6 bases and J 4 bases; bases outside gene matches: 6. Here the CDR3 DNA reads TGTGCCAGCAGGCCTAACAGGGGGCGCACCGGGGAGCTGTTTTTT. Its translation is CASRPNRGRTGELFF.

The chain uses TRBV6-5 and TRBJ1-6, with TRBD1 as a possible D gene (5 bases). The germline V and J ends were trimmed by 0 bases and 9 bases, with 12 bases remaining between them. CDR1 is MNHEY, CDR2 SVGAGI, per germline. The CDR3 contains 15 residues. The CDR3 is CASSYSSSGISPLHF. In DNA form, the CDR3 reads TGTGCCAGCAGTTACTCGAGCTCAGGGATTTCACCCCTCCACTTT.

This chain uses TRBV5-4 with TRBJ2-3, with a tentative D call TRBD2 (5 bases). With 4 bases removed from V and 4 bases from J, the gap between germline ends came to 13 bases. Germline CDR1 and CDR2: SGHNT and YYREEE (reference sequence). The CDR3 is 14 residues long. CDR3 sequence (DNA): TGTGCCAGCAGCGCGCCTAGCCTCCCAGATACGCAGTATTTT. Protein product: CASSAPSLPDTQYF.

The chain couples TRBV27 to TRBJ1-1, with D possibly matching TRBD1 (5 bases). V lost 8 bases and J lost 1, with 14 bases in between. Germline lookup yields CDR1 MNHEY and CDR2 SMNVEV (reference sequence). The CDR3 length is 14 residues. CDR3 in DNA: TGTGCCAGCGCATCAGGGCTTTGGAACACTGAAGCTTTCTTT. Translating it yields CASASGLWNTEAFF.

The chain recombines TRBV27 with TRBJ1-5, with D maybe TRBD1 (6 bases). From germline, CDR1 is MNHEY and CDR2 SMNVEV (reference sequence). V was shortened by 6 bases and J by 4 bases, with 16 bases between the two germline ends. This CDR3 contains 15 residues. CDR3 amino acids: CASSPRGGANQPQHF. CDR3 nucleotide sequence: TGTGCCAGCAGCCCGCGGGGGGGCGCGAATCAGCCCCAGCATTTT.

The V gene is TRBV11-1, the J gene TRBJ2-1, with 9 positions matching TRBD2. The V gene's germline CDR1 is SGHAT and CDR2 FQDESV (reference sequence). The V and J ends lost 1 base and 6 bases, in that order; junction bases with no gene match: 7. The CDR3 is 16 amino acids. The CDR3 DNA reads TGTGCCAGCAGCTTAGGGGCGGGAGGGAGGCGCAATGAGCAGTTCTTC. Its protein is CASSLGAGGRRNEQFF.

V gene TRBV15 combines with J gene TRBJ2-1; TRBD2 matches at 9 bases. CDR1 and CDR2 (germline): LNHNV, YYDKDF (reference sequence). The CDR3 has 19 amino acids. After removal of 5 bases from V and 0 bases from J, the junction contained 14 bases not matched to a gene. CDR3 sequence reads: CATSLAGGRAQSSYNEQFF. CDR3 DNA: TGTGCCACCAGCCTCGCCGGCGGGAGGGCCCAAAGCTCCTACAATGAGCAGTTCTTC.

The chain combines TRBV3-1 (or the pseudogene TRBV3-2) with TRBJ1-1; 9 bases match TRBD1. CDR1 LGHDT and CDR2 YNNKEL come from the germline V gene (reference sequence). V trimming: 3 bases; J trimming: 6 bases; junction bases outside the gene matches: 2. CDR3 length equals 13 residues. This CDR3 reads CASSQGQGAEAFF. CDR3 DNA: TGTGCCAGCAGCCAGGGACAGGGCGCTGAAGCTTTCTTT.

J is TRBJ2-7 and V is TRBV2; D is undetermined. The CDR3 loop spans 12 amino acids. The V gene lost 6 bases and the J gene lost 9 bases, with 15 bases spanning the gap. CDR1 is SNHLY, CDR2 FYNNEI, per germline. The CDR3 nucleotides are TGTGCCAGCAGCGCTAGTGGTTCTTGGCAGTACTTC. It translates to CASSASGSWQYF.

This chain uses TRBV5-1 with TRBJ1-2; 11 nucleotides align to TRBD1. Trimming at V came to 5 bases and at J to 1 base, leaving 4 bases not matched to a gene. Germline V gene sequence: CDR1 SGHRS, CDR2 YFSETQ. The CDR3 runs 15 residues. CDR3 protein: CASRAGQGDNYGYTF. Here the CDR3 DNA reads TGCGCCAGCAGAGCGGGACAGGGGGATAACTATGGCTACACCTTC.

CDR3 loop: CASSMRGTSGLQDTQYF. The CDR3 DNA reads as TGTGCCAGTAGTATGAGGGGGACTAGCGGGCTCCAAGATACGCAGTATTTT. The rearrangement uses TRBV19 and TRBJ2-3; 12 nucleotides match TRBD2. CDR3 length equals 17 residues. With V trimmed by 3 bases and J by 5 bases, 9 bases remained unmatched. Germline V gene lookup returns CDR1 LNHDA and CDR2 SQIVND (reference sequence).

The chain is built from TRBV6-4 and TRBJ2-2; 7 bases are a match to TRBD2. Germline-derived CDR1 and CDR2 are MRHNA and SNTAGT. J was trimmed by 4 bases and V by 2 bases; bases with no gene match: 4. This CDR3 is 15 amino acids long. The CDR3 coding sequence is TGTGCCAGCAGTGACCGAGGGGAGGGCACCGGGGAGCTGTTTTTT. Encoded protein: CASSDRGEGTGELFF.

This rearrangement joins TRBV5-1 to TRBJ2-3; 8 bases match TRBD2. The junction had 1 base not matched to a gene; V was cut back by 1 base and J by 0 bases. The V gene's germline CDR1 is SGHRS and CDR2 YFSETQ. The CDR3 loop spans 15 amino acids. The CDR3 sequence: CASSLQRESTDTQYF. The CDR3 DNA is TGCGCCAGCAGCTTGCAGCGGGAGAGCACAGATACGCAGTATTTT.